This T cell receptor beta chain was recorded in a study of blood T cells in healthy people across ages. Trimming removed 2 bases at V and 8 bases at J, with 12 bases between. Germline CDR1 is KGHSH and CDR2 is LQKENI. The CDR3 runs to 13 residues. The use of a sample-barcoded 5' primer and a J-beta primer mix characterized a second PCR of roughly 7 to 11 cycles. Every cDNA molecule bore a tag from a template-switch adaptor containing 12 random nucleotides. A single record per CDR3 protein comes from TCRdb applying MiXCR to the 5' RACE reads. In the table there are about 290,000 distinct CDR3 sequences, roughly 27% of which are singletons.

Sequenced sample: blood. This clonotype was sampled from a woman aged 70-85 years in good health. The rearrangement uses TRBV18 and TRBJ1-1; no clear D gene. CDR3 in DNA: TGTGCCAGCTCACCAACCGGTCAAAGAGAAGCTTTCTTT. Translated: CASSPTGQREAFF.